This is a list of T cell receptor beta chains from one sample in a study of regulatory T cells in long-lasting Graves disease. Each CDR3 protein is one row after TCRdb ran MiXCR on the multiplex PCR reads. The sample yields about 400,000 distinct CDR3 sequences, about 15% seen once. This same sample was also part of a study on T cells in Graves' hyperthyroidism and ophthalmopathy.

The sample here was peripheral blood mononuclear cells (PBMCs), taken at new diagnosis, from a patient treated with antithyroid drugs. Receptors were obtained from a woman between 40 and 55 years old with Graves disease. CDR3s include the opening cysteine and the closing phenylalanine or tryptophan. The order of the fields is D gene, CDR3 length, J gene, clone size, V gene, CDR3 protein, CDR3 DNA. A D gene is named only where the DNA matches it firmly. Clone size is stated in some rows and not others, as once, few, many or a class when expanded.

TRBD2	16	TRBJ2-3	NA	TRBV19	CASSRGLAGYTDTQYF	TGTGCCAGTAGTAGAGGACTAGCGGGATACACAGATACGCAGTATTTT
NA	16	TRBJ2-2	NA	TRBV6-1	CASSLRRDQVNGELFF	TGTGCCAGCAGTCTTCGGAGGGATCAGGTTAACGGGGAGCTGTTTTTT
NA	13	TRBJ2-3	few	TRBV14	CASSHRRTDTQYF	TGTGCCAGCAGCCATAGGCGCACAGATACGCAGTATTTT
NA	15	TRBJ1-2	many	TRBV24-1	CATSAPVGDNYGYTF	TGTGCCACCAGTGCCCCGGTGGGCGATAACTATGGCTACACCTTC
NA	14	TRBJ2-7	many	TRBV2	CASRETGQSYEQYF	TGTGCCAGCAGAGAAACGGGACAATCCTACGAGCAGTACTTC
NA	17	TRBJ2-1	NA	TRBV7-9	CASSLLSDGDLGNEQFF	TGTGCCAGCAGCTTACTCTCGGACGGGGACTTAGGAAATGAGCAGTTCTTC
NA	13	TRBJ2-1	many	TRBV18	CASSPLGGNEQFF	TGTGCCAGCTCACCTCTAGGTGGGAATGAGCAGTTCTTC
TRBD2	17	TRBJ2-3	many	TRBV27	CASSLAGGLPSTDTQYF	TGTGCCAGCAGCCTAGCGGGAGGCTTGCCTAGCACAGATACGCAGTATTTT
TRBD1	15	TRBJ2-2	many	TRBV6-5	CASSSGQINTGELFF	TGTGCCAGCAGTTCGGGACAGATTAACACCGGGGAGCTGTTTTTT
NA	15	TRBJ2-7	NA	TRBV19	CASSMGLQATYEQYF	TGTGCCAGTAGTATGGGTTTACAGGCCACCTACGAGCAGTACTTC
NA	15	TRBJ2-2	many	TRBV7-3	CASSLGDPLPGELFF	TGTGCCAGCAGCTTAGGGGACCCCCTGCCCGGGGAGCTGTTTTTT
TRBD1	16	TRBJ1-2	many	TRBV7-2	CASSTHMDRAARGYTF	TGTGCCAGCAGCACGCACATGGACAGGGCGGCTCGGGGCTACACCTTC
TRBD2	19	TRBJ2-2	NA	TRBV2	CASSDTGTSGLPNTGELFF	TGTGCCAGCAGCGATACCGGGACTAGCGGGCTCCCGAACACCGGGGAGCTGTTTTTT
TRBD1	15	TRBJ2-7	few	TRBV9	CASSVDRTGGYEQYF	TGTGCCAGCAGCGTAGACCGGACAGGGGGCTACGAGCAGTACTTC